This T cell receptor beta chain is from a study of T cells after yellow fever vaccination. The ends were cut back, 6 bases at V and 6 bases at J, with 12 bases in the middle. The CDR3 consists of 12 residues. The germline CDR1 and CDR2 sequences are DFQATT and SNEGSKA (reference sequence). By 5'RACE template switching, TCR cDNA was produced, with a universal primer site and UMIs added in the process. TCRdb ran MiXCR on the 5' RACE reads and lists one entry per CDR3 protein. The data contain some 130,000 distinct CDR3 sequences, just over 6.5% of them singletons. This clonotype has ten or more counts. The clonotype was recovered from a man aged 25-45 years who received the YFV17D yellow fever vaccine. The sequencing used CD4+ T cells sorted from PBMCs, collected 10 days after the yellow fever booster vaccination. The chain carries TRBV20-1 and TRBJ2-1; tentatively, D is TRBD2 (5 bases). CDR3 loop: CSATRDVNEQFF. CDR3 DNA: TGCAGTGCCACTCGGGATGTCAATGAGCAGTTCTTC.